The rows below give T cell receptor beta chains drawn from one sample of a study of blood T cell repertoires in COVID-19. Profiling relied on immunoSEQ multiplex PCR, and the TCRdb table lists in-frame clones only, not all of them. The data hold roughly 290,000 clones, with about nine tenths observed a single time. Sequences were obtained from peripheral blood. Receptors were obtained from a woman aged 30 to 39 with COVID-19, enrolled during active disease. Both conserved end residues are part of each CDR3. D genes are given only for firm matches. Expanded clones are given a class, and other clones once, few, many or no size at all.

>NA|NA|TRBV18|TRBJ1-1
CASSPPLGGGKTEAFF
TGTGCCAGCTCACCACCGTTGGGGGGTGGGAAGACTGAAGCTTTCTTT
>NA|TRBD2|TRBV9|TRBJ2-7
CASSPAGTLYYEQYF
TGTGCCAGCAGCCCAGCGGGGACTCTATACTACGAGCAGTACTTC
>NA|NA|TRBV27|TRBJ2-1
CASRTGGRNEQFF
TGTGCCAGCAGGACCGGGGGGCGGAATGAGCAGTTCTTC
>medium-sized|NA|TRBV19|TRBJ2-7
CASSIGASGEQYF
TGTGCCAGTAGTATTGGGGCGTCGGGCGAGCAGTACTTC
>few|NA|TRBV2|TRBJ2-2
CASSKVADTGELFF
TGTGCCAGCAGCAAGGTGGCGGACACCGGGGAGCTGTTTTTT
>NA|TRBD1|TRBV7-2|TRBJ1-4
CASSSRTGNNEKLFF
TGTGCCAGCAGCTCCCGGACAGGGAATAATGAAAAACTGTTTTTT
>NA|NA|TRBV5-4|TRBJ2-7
CASSPDGGRTYEQYF
TGTGCCAGCAGCCCGGACGGAGGCAGAACCTACGAGCAGTACTTC
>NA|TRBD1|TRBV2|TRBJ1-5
CASKGTGYQPQHF
TGTGCCAGCAAGGGGACAGGCTATCAGCCCCAGCATTTT
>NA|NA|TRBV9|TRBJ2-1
CASSHTTNRVHGEQFF
TGTGCCAGCAGCCACACTACCAACAGGGTCCACGGGGAGCAGTTCTTC
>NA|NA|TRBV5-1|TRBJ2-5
CASGREMETQYF
TGCGCCAGCGGTAGGGAGATGGAGACCCAGTACTTC
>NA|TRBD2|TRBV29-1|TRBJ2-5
CSVEDRATSGKETQYF
TGCAGCGTTGAAGATCGCGCTACTAGCGGGAAGGAGACCCAGTACTTC
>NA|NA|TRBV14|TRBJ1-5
CASSQGQNQPQHF
TGTGCCAGCAGCCAGGGACAAAATCAGCCCCAGCATTTT
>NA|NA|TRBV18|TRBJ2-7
CASSPDGGVAEPYEQYF
TGTGCCAGCTCACCAGACGGGGGTGTGGCGGAACCCTACGAGCAGTACTTC
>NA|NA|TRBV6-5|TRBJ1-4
CASTGQTSGNEKLFF
TGTGCCAGCACAGGACAGACCTCGGGTAATGAAAAACTGTTTTTT
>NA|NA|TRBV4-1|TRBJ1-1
CASSLTVNTEAFF
TGCGCCAGCAGCCTGACAGTAAACACTGAAGCTTTCTTT
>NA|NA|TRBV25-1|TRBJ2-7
CASSEEGRDGHEQYF
TGTGCCAGCAGCGAGGAGGGCCGGGACGGTCACGAGCAGTACTTC
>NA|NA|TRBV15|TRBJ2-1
CATSRGRSSYNEQFF
TGTGCCACCAGCAGAGGGAGGAGCTCCTACAATGAGCAGTTCTTC
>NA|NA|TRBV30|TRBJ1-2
CAWSATGHGYTF
TGTGCCTGGAGTGCAACAGGGCACGGCTACACCTTC
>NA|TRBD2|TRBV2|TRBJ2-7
CASRTTSGRYEQYF
TGTGCCAGCAGGACGACTAGCGGGAGGTACGAGCAGTACTTC
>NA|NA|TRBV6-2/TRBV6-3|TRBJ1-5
CASSRSIQGTDQPQHF
TGTGCCAGCAGCCGATCCATTCAGGGTACGGATCAGCCCCAGCATTTT
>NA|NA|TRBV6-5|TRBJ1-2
CASSQVGGRGYTF
TGTGCCAGCAGTCAGGTGGGGGGTAGGGGCTACACCTTC
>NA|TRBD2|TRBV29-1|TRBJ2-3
CSVSGTSGSDTQYF
TGCAGCGTTTCCGGGACTAGCGGGAGCGATACGCAGTATTTT
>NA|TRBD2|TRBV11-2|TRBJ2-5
CASSLVVGGLETQYF
TGTGCCAGCAGCTTAGTGGTCGGGGGGTTGGAGACCCAGTACTTC
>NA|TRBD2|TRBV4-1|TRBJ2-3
CASSQTPSGNTQAGDTQYF
TGCGCCAGCAGCCAAACCCCTAGCGGGAATACTCAAGCGGGGGATACGCAGTATTTT
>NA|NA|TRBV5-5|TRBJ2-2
CASSLIQGGTGELFF
TGTGCCAGCAGCTTGATCCAGGGCGGCACCGGGGAGCTGTTTTTT
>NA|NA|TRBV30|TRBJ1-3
CAWSVLFGGKGSGNTIYF
TGTGCCTGGAGTGTACTGTTCGGGGGGAAGGGCTCTGGAAACACCATATATTTT
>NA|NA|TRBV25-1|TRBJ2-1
CASRAGTTYNEQFF
TGTGCCAGCAGGGCCGGGACAACCTACAATGAGCAGTTCTTC
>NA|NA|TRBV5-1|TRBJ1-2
CASSLGGELVYGYTF
TGCGCCAGCAGCTTGGGCGGGGAGCTCGTGTATGGCTACACCTTC
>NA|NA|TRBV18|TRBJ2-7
CASSPPGARTYEQYF
TGTGCCAGCTCACCACCAGGGGCTAGGACCTACGAGCAGTACTTC
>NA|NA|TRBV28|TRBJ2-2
CASSPAGVNGELFF
TGTGCCAGCAGCCCAGCAGGGGTGAACGGGGAGCTGTTTTTT
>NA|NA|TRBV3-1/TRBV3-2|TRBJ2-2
CASNLGGPGELFF
TGTGCCAGCAACCTAGGGGGACCCGGGGAGCTGTTTTTT
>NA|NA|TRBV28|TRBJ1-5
CASKMDNSNQPQHF
TGTGCCAGCAAAATGGACAATAGCAATCAGCCCCAGCATTTT
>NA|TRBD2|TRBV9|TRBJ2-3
CASSITSGTTDTQYF
TGTGCCAGCAGCATTACTAGCGGGACCACAGATACGCAGTATTTT
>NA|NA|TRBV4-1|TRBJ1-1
CASTEGTNTEAFF
TGCGCCAGCACCGAGGGCACGAACACTGAAGCTTTCTTT
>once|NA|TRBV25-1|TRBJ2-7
CASSGGSYEQYF
TGTGCCAGCAGTGGCGGATCCTACGAGCAGTACTTC
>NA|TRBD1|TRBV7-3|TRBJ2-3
CASSLGQGGDTQYF
TGTGCCAGCAGCCTTGGACAGGGCGGAGATACGCAGTATTTT
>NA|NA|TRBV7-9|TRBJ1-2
CASSLGTFYGYTF
TGTGCCAGCAGCTTAGGGACTTTCTATGGCTACACCTTC
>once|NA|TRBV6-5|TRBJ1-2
CASSYRGAGYTF
TGTGCCAGCAGTTACAGGGGTGCTGGCTACACCTTC
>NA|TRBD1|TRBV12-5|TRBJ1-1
CASGPWTGEAFF
TGTGCTAGTGGTCCGTGGACAGGTGAAGCTTTCTTT
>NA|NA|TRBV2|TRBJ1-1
CASPGNTEAFF
TGTGCCAGCCCAGGGAACACTGAAGCTTTCTTT
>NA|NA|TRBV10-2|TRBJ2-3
CASSRLSGGETDTQYF
TGCGCCAGCAGTCGCCTTTCGGGGGGCGAAACAGATACGCAGTATTTT
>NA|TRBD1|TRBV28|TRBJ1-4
CASATGGNEKLFF
TGTGCCAGTGCCACAGGGGGTAATGAAAAACTGTTTTTT
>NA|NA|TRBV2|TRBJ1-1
CASVRNTEAFF
TGTGCCAGCGTGCGGAACACTGAAGCTTTCTTT
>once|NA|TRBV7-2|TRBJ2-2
CASSPLAGPGTGELFF
TGTGCCAGCAGCCCTCTTGCGGGCCCGGGGACCGGGGAGCTGTTTTTT
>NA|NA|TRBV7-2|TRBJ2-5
CASSPGNHQETQYF
TGTGCCAGCAGCCCCGGGAACCACCAAGAGACCCAGTACTTC
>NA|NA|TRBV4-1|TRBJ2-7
CASSPRGSGLPYEQYF
TGCGCCAGCAGCCCCCGCGGTAGCGGTCTTCCCTACGAGCAGTACTTC
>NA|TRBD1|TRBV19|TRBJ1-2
CASSQGGVIGYTF
TGTGCCAGTAGCCAGGGGGGCGTAATTGGCTACACCTTC
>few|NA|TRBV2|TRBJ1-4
CASMRGEGEKLFF
TGTGCCAGCATGAGGGGGGAGGGTGAAAAACTGTTTTTT
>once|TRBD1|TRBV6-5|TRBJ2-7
CASTGGDSTYEQYF
TGTGCCAGCACAGGGGGAGATTCGACCTACGAGCAGTACTTC
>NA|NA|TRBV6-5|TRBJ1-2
CASSYSRVDGYTF
TGTGCCAGCAGTTACTCGAGGGTGGATGGCTACACCTTC
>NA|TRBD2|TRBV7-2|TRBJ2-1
CASSLAARTSGYNEQFF
TGTGCCAGCAGCTTAGCGGCCCGGACTAGCGGATACAATGAGCAGTTCTTC
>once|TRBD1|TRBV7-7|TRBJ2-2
CASSLETGGTGELFF
TGTGCTAGCAGCTTAGAGACAGGGGGCACCGGGGAGCTGTTTTTT
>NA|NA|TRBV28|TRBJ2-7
CASSTNRRDFKPYEQYF
TGTGCCAGCAGTACGAACCGCCGGGACTTTAAGCCCTACGAGCAGTACTTC